These 2 T cell receptor beta chains share one sample of origin, sequenced in a study of Ad26.COV2.S vaccination and SARS-CoV-2 variants. Sequencing was performed with immunoSEQ multiplex PCR; in TCRdb, only in-frame clones are kept and a portion is missing. Here the sample spans about 280,000 clones, more than 70% being singletons. Regarding treatment: about 20 received Ad26.COV2.S at low or high dose, single or two shots; about 5 received placebo; per-sample allocation not given. Vaccine and placebo recipients were sampled on day 63 after the first injection. The material sequenced was peripheral blood, taken in a trial of Ad26.COV2.S vaccine versus placebo. Receptors originate from a person aged 18-65 years who received the Ad26.COV2.S COVID-19 vaccine or a placebo.

This sequence joins TRBV5-4 and TRBJ2-7, with TRBD1 identical over 7 bases. V dropped 4 bases and J dropped 5; count of bases not matched to a gene: 9. Per the germline V gene, CDR1 is SGHNT and CDR2 is YYREEE (reference sequence). CDR3 length: 14 amino acids. CDR3 nucleotide sequence: TGTGCCAGCAGCCTAAGCCGGACAGGCCACGAGCAGTACTTC. It specifies CASSLSRTGHEQYF.

Concerning this clone: The same CDR3 is also encoded by other DNA sequences in this sample. The rearrangement joins TRBV6-5 to TRBJ1-1; TRBD1 is a possible D gene (5 bases). Germline lookup yields CDR1 MNHEY and CDR2 SVGAGI. V shed 2 bases and J shed 4 bases, with 5 bases lying between them. This CDR3 has 12 amino acids. The CDR3 nucleotides read TGTGCCAGCAGTTACGGGGGCACTGAAGCTTTCTTT. It codes for CASSYGGTEAFF.